The T cell receptor beta chain described here comes from a study of blood T cell repertoires in COVID-19. Looking at the study overall: COVID-19 samples from acute and convalescent phases originated in the United States, Italy and Spain. PBMCs, B-cell-depleted T cells, or T cells were the source of the cDNA or gDNA that made up the material.

This CDR3 spans 15 amino acids. Trimming cost V 3 bases and J 7 bases; bases outside gene matches: 4. Germline V gene sequence: CDR1 MGHRA, CDR2 YSYEKL. In the study's own analysis: Cell counts per sample came from amplifying reference gene primers. The assay was immunoSEQ multiplex PCR, and TCRdb's table has in-frame clones only and misses some. V and J calls and clone size come straight from that table; D and trimming were deduced from the DNA. The repertoire includes about 59,000 clones, less than 75% of them detected once, and roughly 14% sits in the top ten. The gene calls are TRBV4-1 and TRBJ2-5; 14 bases are a match to TRBD2. Material: peripheral blood. This clonotype was obtained from a woman between 70 and 85 years old with acute or convalescent COVID-19. The CDR3 nucleotides are TGCGCCAGCAGCCAGGGACTAGCGGGGGTGGGGACCCAGTACTTC. This sequence encodes CASSQGLAGVGTQYF.